This T cell receptor beta chain was sequenced in a study of human T cells and chemical hapten exposure. Across the study: Upper inner arm skin measuring approximately 2 cm by approximately 2 cm received 2% DPC for sensitization. The study traced per-sample TCR yield variation mainly to small differences in pooled library volumes.

This CDR3 spans 16 amino acids. Germline values: CDR1 SGHRS, CDR2 YFSETQ. V gave up 4 bases and J gave up 0 bases; unmatched junction bases: 6. The library attached unique molecular identifiers to individual cDNA molecules. TCRdb redid the calling of the RACE reads with MiXCR, one entry per CDR3 protein. The table has about 37,000 distinct CDR3 sequences, 5% to 7% seen once. The sample's time point: patch test 1, 2 weeks after DPC sensitization. The treatment was: therapeutic diphenylcyclopropenone sensitization with weekly scalp DPC. Whole blood, unfractionated, served as the material for total RNA extraction.

The input for sequencing was whole blood, taken in connection with sensitization to the hapten diphenylcyclopropenone (DPC). V and J are TRBV5-1 and TRBJ1-1; 10 bases are a match to TRBD1. The TCR sequence derives from a woman aged 25-40 years with alopecia areata. Some clones in this sample may be carry-over from other donors' samples. The CDR3 protein is CASSRQGASMNTEAFF. DNA for the CDR3: TGCGCCAGCAGCCGACAGGGGGCTTCCATGAACACTGAAGCTTTCTTT.